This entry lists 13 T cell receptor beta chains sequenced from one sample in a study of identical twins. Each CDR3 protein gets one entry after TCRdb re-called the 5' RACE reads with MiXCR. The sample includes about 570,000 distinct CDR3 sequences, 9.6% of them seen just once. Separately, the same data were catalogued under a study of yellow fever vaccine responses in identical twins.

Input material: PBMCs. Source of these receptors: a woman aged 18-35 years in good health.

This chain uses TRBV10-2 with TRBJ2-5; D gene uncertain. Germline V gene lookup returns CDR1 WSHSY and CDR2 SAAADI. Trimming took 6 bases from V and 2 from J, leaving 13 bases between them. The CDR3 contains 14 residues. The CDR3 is CASRATGRQETQYF. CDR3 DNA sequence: TGCGCCAGCAGGGCAACTGGCAGACAAGAGACCCAGTACTTC.

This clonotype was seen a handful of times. In nucleotides, the CDR3 is TGTGCCAGCAGCTTCTCGACTGGGACTAGCGGGAGGAATGAGCAGTTCTTC. It is translated as CASSFSTGTSGRNEQFF. This sequence joins TRBV12-3 or TRBV12-4 and TRBJ2-1, with TRBD2 matching over 15 bases. The ends lost 6 bases at V and 7 bases at J; junction bases unmatched: 10. This CDR3 has 17 amino acids.

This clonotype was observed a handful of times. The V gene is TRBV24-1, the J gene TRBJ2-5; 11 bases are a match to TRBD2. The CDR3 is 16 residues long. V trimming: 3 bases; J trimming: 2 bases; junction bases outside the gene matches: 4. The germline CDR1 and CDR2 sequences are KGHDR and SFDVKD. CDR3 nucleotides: TGTGCCACCAGTGATCCCCTAGCGGGGGGACAAGAGACCCAGTACTTC. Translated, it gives CATSDPLAGGQETQYF.

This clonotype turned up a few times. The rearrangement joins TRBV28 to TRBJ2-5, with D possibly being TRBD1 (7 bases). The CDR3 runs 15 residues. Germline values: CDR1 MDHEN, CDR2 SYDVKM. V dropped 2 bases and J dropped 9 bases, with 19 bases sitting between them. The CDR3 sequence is CASSLGTETWGAQYF. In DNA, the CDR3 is TGTGCCAGCAGTTTAGGGACAGAGACTTGGGGGGCCCAGTACTTC.

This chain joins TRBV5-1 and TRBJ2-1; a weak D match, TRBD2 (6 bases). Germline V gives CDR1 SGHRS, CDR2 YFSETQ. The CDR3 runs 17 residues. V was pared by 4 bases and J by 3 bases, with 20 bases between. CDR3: CASSPAGNGPLYNEQFF. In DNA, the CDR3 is TGCGCCAGCAGCCCGGCGGGGAATGGGCCCCTCTACAATGAGCAGTTCTTC.

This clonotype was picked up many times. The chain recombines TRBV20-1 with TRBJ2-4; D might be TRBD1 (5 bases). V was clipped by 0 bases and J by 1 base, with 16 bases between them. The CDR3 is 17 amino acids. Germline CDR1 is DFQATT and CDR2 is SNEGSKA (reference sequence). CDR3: CSARDSRVEWAKNIQYF. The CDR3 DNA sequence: TGCAGTGCTAGAGATTCCAGGGTAGAGTGGGCCAAAAACATTCAGTACTTC.

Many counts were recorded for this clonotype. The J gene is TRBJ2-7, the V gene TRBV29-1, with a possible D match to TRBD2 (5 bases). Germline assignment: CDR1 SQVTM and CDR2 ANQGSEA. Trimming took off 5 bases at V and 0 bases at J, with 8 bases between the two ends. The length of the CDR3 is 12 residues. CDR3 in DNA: TGCAGCGTTATCGGGGTCTCCTACGAGCAGTACTTC. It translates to CSVIGVSYEQYF.

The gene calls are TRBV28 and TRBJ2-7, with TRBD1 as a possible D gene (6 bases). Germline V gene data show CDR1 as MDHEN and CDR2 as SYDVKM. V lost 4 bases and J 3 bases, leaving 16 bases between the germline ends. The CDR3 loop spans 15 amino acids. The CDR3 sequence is CASSSQGFEDYEQYF. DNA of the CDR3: TGTGCCAGCAGTTCACAGGGATTTGAGGACTACGAGCAGTACTTC.

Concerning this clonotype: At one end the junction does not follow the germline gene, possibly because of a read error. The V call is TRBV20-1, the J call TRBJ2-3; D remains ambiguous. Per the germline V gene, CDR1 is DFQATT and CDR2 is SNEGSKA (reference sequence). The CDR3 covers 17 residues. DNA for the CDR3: TGCTGTGCTAGTAACCGTCGGCAGACCAAGAGCACAGATACGCAGTATTTT. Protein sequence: CCASNRRQTKSTDTQYF.

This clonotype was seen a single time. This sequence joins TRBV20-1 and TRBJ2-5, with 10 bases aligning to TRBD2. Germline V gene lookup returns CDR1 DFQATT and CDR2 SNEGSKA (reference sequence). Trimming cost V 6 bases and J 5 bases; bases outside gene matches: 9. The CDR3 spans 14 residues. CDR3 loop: CSAKKREGLETQYF. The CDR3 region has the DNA TGCAGTGCGAAGAAGCGGGAGGGCCTTGAGACCCAGTACTTC.

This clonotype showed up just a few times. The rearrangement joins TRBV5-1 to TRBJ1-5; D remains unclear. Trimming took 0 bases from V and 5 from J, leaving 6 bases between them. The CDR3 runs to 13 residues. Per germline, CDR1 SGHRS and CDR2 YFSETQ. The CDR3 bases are TGCGCCAGCAGCTTGGGTTCAGATCAGCCCCAGCATTTT. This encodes CASSLGSDQPQHF.

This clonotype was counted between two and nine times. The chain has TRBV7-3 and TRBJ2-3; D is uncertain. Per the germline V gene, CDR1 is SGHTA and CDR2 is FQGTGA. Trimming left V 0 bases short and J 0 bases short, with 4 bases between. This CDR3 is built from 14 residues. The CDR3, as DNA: TGTGCCAGCAGCTTAACACACAGCACAGATACGCAGTATTTT. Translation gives CASSLTHSTDTQYF.

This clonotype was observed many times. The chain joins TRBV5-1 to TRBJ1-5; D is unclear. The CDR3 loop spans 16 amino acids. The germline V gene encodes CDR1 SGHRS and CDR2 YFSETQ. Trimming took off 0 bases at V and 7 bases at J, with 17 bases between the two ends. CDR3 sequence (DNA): TGCGCCAGCAGCTTGGATGTCGTCGCGACGGGACAGCCCCAGCATTTT. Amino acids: CASSLDVVATGQPQHF.